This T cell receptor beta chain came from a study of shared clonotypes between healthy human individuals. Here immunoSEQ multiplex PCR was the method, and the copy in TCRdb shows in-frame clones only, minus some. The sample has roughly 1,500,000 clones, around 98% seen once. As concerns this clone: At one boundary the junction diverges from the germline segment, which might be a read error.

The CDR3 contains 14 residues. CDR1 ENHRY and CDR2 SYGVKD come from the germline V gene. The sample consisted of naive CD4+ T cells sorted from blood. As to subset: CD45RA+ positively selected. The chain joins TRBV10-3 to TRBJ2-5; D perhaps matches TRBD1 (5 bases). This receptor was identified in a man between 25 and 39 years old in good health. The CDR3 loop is CAISKSTAQETQYF. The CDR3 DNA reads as TGTGCCATCAGTAAGTCGACAGCCCAAGAGACCCAGTACTTC.